This T cell receptor beta chain came from a study of T-cell memory formation after mild COVID-19. With regard to this clonotype: Antigen unknown.

TCRdb called the 5' RACE reads again in MiXCR, with one record for every CDR3 protein. In the table there are 40,000 to 55,000 distinct CDR3 sequences, 9.5% to 15% of which are singletons. Trimming took 2 bases from V and 8 from J, leaving 3 bases between them. CDR3 length: 9 residues. CDR1 is SQVTM and CDR2 is ANQGSEA in the germline V gene. Study conclusions and caveats: Some clones that responded turned up in pre-infection memory, which suggests that cross-reactive memory joined in. Contracting clones localized mainly to CM and EM when CD4+ and mainly to EMRA when CD8+. The SARS-CoV-2 specificity of second-wave clones reaching peak at day 37 remained unverified. Clones contracting over day 15 to 85 were CD4/CD8 balanced, with later expanders leaning CD4+.

Source material: PBMCs or a T cell subset sorted from them (not recorded which). The J gene is TRBJ1-2, the V gene TRBV29-1; no firm D call. The source is a man younger than 35 who had mild COVID-19 (a few samples of this study predate the infection). Cell type and time point are not known. CDR3 DNA: TGCAGCGTTGAATTGGGCTACACCTTC. As protein: CSVELGYTF. Complete variable domain (other parts from reference TRBV29-1 and TRBJ1-2): SAVISQKPSRDICQRGTSLTIQCQVDSQVTMMFWYRQQPGQSLTLIATANQGSEATYESGFVIDKFPISRPNLTFSTLTVSNMSPEDSSIYLCSVELGYTFGSGTRLTVV.